What follows is one T cell receptor beta chain and its context. Which antigen it targets is not known. No much larger clonotype is one base removed from it; base qualities were not supplied. The CDR3 regions of human TCRbeta chains were analyzed by immunosequencing. Per the authors' processing: Repertoire TCRs were matched against a reference library of SARS-CoV-2-specific TCRs generated with the MIRA antigen-specificity platform. Breadth meant the fraction of unique TCRs that were SARS-CoV-2-associated, whereas depth meant the fraction of total T cells that were SARS-CoV-2-associated. Using the MIRA data, every spike-specific TCR was mapped to the spike region that the TCR reacted to and assigned to either a CD4 or a CD8 class. Log10-transformed breadth and depth values were compared by one-way ANOVA with Sidak's multiple comparisons tests. TCRdb retrieved this table from immuneACCESS and kept in-frame rearrangements only. Not all clones are present; in checked studies, unresolved V genes account for under half, and no reason is known for the remainder. V and J calls and clone size are copied from that table; D and trimming were computed from the DNA. The sample data list under 170,000 clones, and 75% to 95% of these were observed just once. Jointly, the top ten make up 3% to 3.5% of the sample.

The sample is drawn from a study of T cell responses to AZD1222 COVID-19 vaccine (dated by TCRdb to the early 2020s). Regarding the complete study: TCR sequencing was performed for 230 to 250 trial participants, of whom some 200 were given two doses of AZD1222 and some 25 were given two doses of MenACWY control vaccine. Trial participants were enrolled by age into subgroups of 18-55, 56-69 and 70-plus years, and 148, 28 and 57 TCR-sequenced participants, respectively, were included in these subgroups. Points the paper makes about the study in general: After two AZD1222 doses, both the breadth and the depth of spike-specific TCRs were significantly higher than at day 0 and than in MenACWY recipients. Vaccine-associated CD4 TCRs spanned the whole spike protein, with dominant responses in regions 160-218 and 743-854. The 56-69-year group was small, and its depth increase did not reach significance, likely because of low power. Because no samples from the day 14 peak response were available, repertoires could be characterized only after the peak T cell response. Participants were mostly white British and included more females than males, and it was suggested by the authors that clonal diversity may have been underestimated. Reportedly, close to half of the unique spike-specific TCRs recognized epitopes lying outside the regions that are mutated in the B.1.351 and B.1.1.7 variants. Conclusions about previously exposed vaccinees are limited, since just five or six AZD1222 recipients were seropositive for SARS-CoV-2 at baseline.

This sample's time point label indicates: about 28 days (+/-7) after the second vaccine dose. AZD1222 recipients whose second dose came at about 4 weeks and those whose second dose came at about 12 weeks were combined into one group, since spike-specific TCR depth and breadth did not differ between the two schedules. Vaccinee samples came from UK trials COV001 and COV002, including a single-blind randomized controlled phase 2/3 trial of AZD1222 (ChAdOx1 nCoV-19) in healthy adults. For TCRbeta chain sequencing, PBMC samples were collected from trial participants at day 0 and at day 28 after the second dose. The input for sequencing was peripheral blood, taken 28 days after the second AZD1222 dose. This sequence was found in an adult who received the AZD1222 COVID-19 vaccine.

The base sequence is TGTGCCACCAGCAGAGAGTGGGCAGGGGGAAACACCATATATTTT. Protein translation: CATSREWAGGNTIYF. The chain is made from TRBV15 and TRBJ1-3; the D gene is perhaps TRBD1, on 5 matching bases. The CDR3 has 15 amino acids, counting the end cysteine and phenylalanine. Only the CDR3 part of the read is kept: 45 bases, read in frame from the first base. V loses 0 bases, J loses 4 bases, and the germline ends lie 10 bases apart. CDR1 and CDR2, looked up from the germline V gene (reference sequence), are LNHNV and YYDKDF.